This TCR beta chain was obtained from a study of human T cells and chemical hapten exposure. About the study: The scalp of each patient received a weekly diphenylcyclopropenone dose for the full approximately 26-week study.

This clonotype appeared a few times. As for time point: patch test 1, 2 weeks after DPC sensitization. The sample's treatment: therapeutic diphenylcyclopropenone sensitization with weekly scalp DPC. TCRdb analysed the RACE reads with MiXCR anew, one entry per CDR3 protein. The sample records over 95,000 distinct CDR3 sequences, over 10% being singletons. The CDR3 spans 10 residues. V lost 4 bases and J 7 bases, leaving 6 bases between the germline ends. Germline CDR1 is SQVTM and CDR2 is ANQGSEA. The source material was whole blood, sampled in connection with sensitization to the hapten diphenylcyclopropenone (DPC). The J gene is TRBJ2-3, the V gene TRBV29-1, with no clear D. The sequence was collected from a woman in her 40s with alopecia areata. Some clones in this sample may be carry-over from other donors' samples. The CDR3 DNA reads TGCAGCGTTGGCCTCCATACGCAGTATTTT. It translates to CSVGLHTQYF.